This record covers a single T cell receptor beta chain. This sample is part of a study of T cells in Graves' hyperthyroidism and ophthalmopathy. The wider study: Pretreatment peripheral blood was obtained at initial diagnosis.

Amplification yielded TCR beta CDR3 regions, with RNA transcripts as the source. TCR CDR3 underwent first-round RT-PCR with the HTBI primer set. One entry per CDR3 protein results from TCRdb running MiXCR on the multiplex PCR reads. This sample has hundreds of thousands of distinct CDR3 sequences; roughly a quarter occur once, and the top ten carry approximately 10%. Germline loops: CDR1 GTSNPN, CDR2 SVGIG (reference sequence). This CDR3 is 11 amino acids long. V was pared by 6 bases and J by 7 bases, with 7 bases between. Material for sequencing was blood. This receptor was taken from a woman aged 30 to 39 with Graves' ophthalmopathy. The rearrangement links TRBV30 to TRBJ1-6; D gene unclear. CDR3 in amino acids: CACGPNSPLHF. CDR3 coding DNA: TGTGCCTGCGGACCCAATTCACCCCTCCACTTT. Drawing the rest from reference TRBV30 and TRBJ1-6, the complete variable domain is SQTIHQWPATLVQPVGSPLSLECTVEGTSNPNLYWYRQAAGRGLQLLFYSVGIGQISSEVPQNLSASRPQDRQFILSSKKLLLSDSGFYLCACGPNSPLHFGNGTRLTVT.